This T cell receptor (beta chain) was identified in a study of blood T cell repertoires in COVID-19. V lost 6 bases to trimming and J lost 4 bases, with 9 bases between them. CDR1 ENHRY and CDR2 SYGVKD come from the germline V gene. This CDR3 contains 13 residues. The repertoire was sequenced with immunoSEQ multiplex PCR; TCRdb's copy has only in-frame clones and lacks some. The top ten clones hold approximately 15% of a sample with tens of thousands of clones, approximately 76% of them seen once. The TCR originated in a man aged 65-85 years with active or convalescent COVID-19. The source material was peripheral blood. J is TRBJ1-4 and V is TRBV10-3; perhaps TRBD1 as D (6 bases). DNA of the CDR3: TGTGCCATCAGCCGGACAGATAATGAAAAACTGTTTTTT. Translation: CAISRTDNEKLFF.